The 11 T cell receptor beta chains below were found in one sample sequenced in a study of T cell responses to AZD1222 COVID-19 vaccine. Generated by immunoSEQ multiplex PCR, the TCRdb table keeps only in-frame clones and is missing some. This table holds about 130,000 clones, 75% to 90% found once. The source material was peripheral blood, sampled on day 0 of AZD1222 vaccination. These receptors all stem from an adult in good health.

The V and J genes are TRBV21-1 and TRBJ2-6; the table gives TRBD2 as D, unverified against the DNA. TRBV21-1 is shown as a pseudogene. The CDR3 contains 15 residues. DNA of the CDR3: TGTGCCAGCAGCAAAAATTTCGCTGGGGCCAACGTCCTGACTTTC. It yields the protein CASSKNFAGANVLTF.

The chain recombines TRBV20-1 with TRBJ1-1; D gene uncertain. The germline V and J ends were trimmed by 1 base and 1 base, with 1 base remaining between them. There are 11 residues in the CDR3. CDR1 is DFQATT, CDR2 SNEGSKA, per germline (reference sequence). Here the CDR3 reads CSARGNTEAFF. For the CDR3, the DNA is TGCAGTGCTAGAGGGAACACTGAAGCTTTCTTT.

In its sample, this clone was seen a few times. CDR3 sequence reads: CASSLQGGSNQPQHF. The DNA of the CDR3 is TGTGCCAGCAGCTTGCAGGGAGGATCCAATCAGCCCCAGCATTTT. J is TRBJ1-5 and V is TRBV5-6; perhaps TRBD1 as D (5 bases). CDR3 size: 15 residues. Germline assignment: CDR1 SGHDT and CDR2 YYEEEE. V lost 1 base and J 3 bases, leaving 11 bases between the germline ends.

This clone was found once. The V and J genes are TRBV18 and TRBJ1-2, with D hard to call. The CDR3 has 17 amino acids. CDR1 KGHSH and CDR2 LQKENI come from the germline V gene. Trimming pared 2 bases from V and 5 bases from J, leaving 21 bases between. This CDR3 is CASSPSNTWTGVYGYTF. In DNA, the CDR3 is TGTGCCAGCTCACCATCGAACACTTGGACCGGGGTTTATGGCTACACCTTC.

The V call is TRBV11-2, the J call TRBJ2-5; D is perhaps TRBD2 (7 bases). Trimming shortened V by 5 bases and J by 1 base, and 14 bases separated the two germline ends. This CDR3 region has 15 residues. Germline V gene sequence: CDR1 SGHAT, CDR2 FQNNGV. The DNA for the CDR3 is TGTGCCAGCAGCCCAGGAAGGGGGGGCCAAGAGACCCAGTACTTC. It translates to CASSPGRGGQETQYF.

The V gene is TRBV6-6, the J gene TRBJ1-5; 11 positions agree with TRBD1. The CDR3 extends over 16 amino acids. Unmatched junction bases numbered 10, after V lost 5 bases and J lost 7 bases. CDR1 MNHNY and CDR2 SVGAGI come from the germline V gene (reference sequence). CDR3: CASSIPDRGQWQPQHF. The CDR3 region has the DNA TGTGCCAGCAGTATACCGGACAGGGGGCAGTGGCAGCCCCAGCATTTT.

On this clone: The same CDR3 arises from other DNA sequences in this sample as well. V is TRBV9 and J is TRBJ1-3; D unresolved. V dropped 2 bases and J dropped 0 bases, with 6 bases sitting between them. The CDR3 is 14 amino acids. Germline V gene lookup returns CDR1 SGDLS and CDR2 YYNGEE. The CDR3 DNA sequence: TGTGCCAGCAGCGTTCGGGACTCTGGAAACACCATATATTTT. This gives the protein CASSVRDSGNTIYF. The variable domain in full, completed from reference TRBV9 and TRBJ1-3, reads DSGVTQTPKHLITATGQRVTLRCSPRSGDLSVYWYQQSLDQGLQFLIQYYNGEERAKGNILERFSAQQFPDLHSELNLSSLELGDSALYFCASSVRDSGNTIYFGEGSWLTVV.

The chain employs TRBV5-1 and TRBJ1-4; D not resolved. The CDR3 length is 13 residues. Trimming left V 6 bases short and J 3 bases short, with 9 bases between. Germline CDR1 reads SGHRS; CDR2 reads YFSETQ. CDR3 DNA: TGCGCCAGCAAGAGAGGGTCTAATGAAAAACTGTTTTTT. Translating gives CASKRGSNEKLFF.

This clone occurred a few times. The chain recombines TRBV18 with TRBJ1-3; D gene ambiguous. The CDR3 is 15 residues long. V was cut by 1 base and J by 5 bases, with 12 bases left in between. Germline values: CDR1 KGHSH, CDR2 LQKENI. The CDR3, as DNA: TGTGCCAGCTCACCACAAGCGGTAACGAGAAACACCATATATTTT. It encodes CASSPQAVTRNTIYF.

The chain carries TRBV6-5 and TRBJ2-5, with 9 bases fitting TRBD1. V shed 4 bases and J 5 bases; nucleotides not matched to a gene: 2. The germline V gene has CDR1 MNHEY and CDR2 SVGAGI. This CDR3 has 13 residues. The CDR3 loop reads CASSFGQGETQYF. CDR3 DNA: TGTGCCAGCAGTTTTGGACAGGGGGAGACCCAGTACTTC.

CDR3 nucleotides: TGCGCCAGCAGCTTAGGACGGATCTCTGGAAACACCATATATTTT. It yields the protein CASSLGRISGNTIYF. The chain employs TRBV5-1 and TRBJ1-3; D gene uncertain. The CDR3 totals 15 residues. The germline V gene has CDR1 SGHRS and CDR2 YFSETQ. V lost 2 bases, J lost 0 bases, and 9 bases lay in between.